The clone carrying this TCR beta chain was counted ten times or more. This entry is derived from a study of blood T cell repertoires in COVID-19. Study summary: The study drew acute and convalescent COVID-19 samples from the United States, Italy and Spain. From T cells, B-cell-depleted T cells, or PBMCs came the material, which was cDNA or gDNA.

The germline V gene has CDR1 SGHNT and CDR2 YENEEA. Losses at the gene ends were 5 bases for V and 4 bases for J; bases not matched to a gene: 9. This CDR3 region has 16 residues. Per the study methods: Amplification of reference gene primers provided the estimated nucleated cell counts. This table comes from immunoSEQ multiplex PCR, and its TCRdb copy is limited to in-frame clones, with some not included. V and J calls and clone size are given by that table; D and trimming were obtained from the DNA. The sample consists of more than 150,000 clones, almost 80% of them appearing once. V usage is TRBV11-3 and J usage is TRBJ2-1, with 9 nucleotides matching TRBD2. This sequence originates from a woman between 65 and 79 years old with acute or convalescent COVID-19. Sequenced material: peripheral blood. The CDR3 DNA is TGTGCCAGCAGCCGGGGTTTAGCGGGAGTATACAATGAGCAGTTCTTC. As protein: CASSRGLAGVYNEQFF. Filled out from reference TRBV11-3 and TRBJ2-1, the complete variable domain reads EAGVVQSPRYKIIEKKQPVAFWCNPISGHNTLYWYLQNLGQGPELLIRYENEEAVDDSQLPKDRFSAERLKGVDSTLKIQPAELGDSAVYLCASSRGLAGVYNEQFFGPGTRLTVL.